This T cell receptor beta chain was documented in a study of radiation and T cells in renal cell carcinoma. About the research overall: Nephrectomy followed 15 Gy stereotactic body radiation by 4 weeks.

Described time point: blood 2 weeks post-SBRT. Indicated treatment: 15 Gy SBRT to primary tumor, nephrectomy 4 weeks later. Serial blood draws occurred at baseline and 2 and 4 weeks post-SBRT. TCRdb's table, derived via immunoSEQ multiplex PCR, lists solely in-frame clones and lacks some. Among some 130,000 clones, approximately 80% were seen once, and the ten largest hold over 1.5%. Germline V gives CDR1 MNHEY, CDR2 SVGAGI. The CDR3 is made up of 12 amino acids. Trimming pared 8 bases from V and 6 bases from J, leaving 11 bases between. This specimen consisted of blood, obtained from a patient whose treatment included radiotherapy and nephrectomy. The rearrangement links TRBV6-5 to TRBJ1-5; maybe TRBD1 (5 bases). The source of this sequence is a woman aged 60-75 years with renal cell carcinoma. The chain's CDR3 is CASGVGTQPQHF. In DNA form, the CDR3 reads TGTGCCAGCGGGGTCGGGACTCAGCCCCAGCATTTT.